These 10 T cell receptor beta chains came from one sample sequenced in a study of naive and memory T cell subsets. The beta constant-region primer was an equimolar mix of two oligonucleotides covering TRBC1 and TRBC2. TCRdb redid the calling of the UMI-ligation and nested PCR reads with MiXCR, one entry per CDR3 protein. The sample lists some 21,000 distinct CDR3 sequences, approximately 11% occurring once. The sample consisted of central memory CD8+ T cells from blood. These receptor sequences come from a human donor in good health.

The sample holds many counts of this clonotype. Written as DNA, the CDR3 is TGCGCCAGCAGCCAAGAATCAGACAACACCGGGGAGCTGTTTTTT. Amino acids: CASSQESDNTGELFF. This chain connects TRBV4-1 to TRBJ2-2; D gene uncertain. The CDR3 totals 15 residues. V shed 0 bases and J shed 2 bases, with 7 bases lying between them. Germline assignment: CDR1 MGHRA and CDR2 YSYEKL.

This clonotype was detected many times. CDR3 DNA: TGTGCCAGCAGCTTACCGGGACCGGGATGGGACGAGCAGTACTTC. It yields the protein CASSLPGPGWDEQYF. The chain employs TRBV7-9 and TRBJ2-7; D might be TRBD1 or TRBD2, each matching 5 bases. The CDR3 is made up of 15 amino acids. Germline V gene sequence: CDR1 SEHNR, CDR2 FQNEAQ (reference sequence). The V and J ends lost 2 bases and 5 bases respectively, with 16 bases between them.

This clonotype was observed a handful of times. The chain joins TRBV20-1 to TRBJ1-2; D is possibly TRBD1 (6 bases). With 3 bases removed from V and 3 bases from J, the gap between germline ends came to 17 bases. Germline assignment: CDR1 DFQATT and CDR2 SNEGSKA (reference sequence). This CDR3 has 15 residues. CDR3 residues: CSASSLGGNDYGYTF. For the CDR3, the DNA is TGCAGTGCTAGCTCGCTCGGGGGCAACGACTATGGCTACACCTTC.

In its sample, this clonotype was seen many times. The rearrangement uses TRBV7-6 and TRBJ2-7, with 11 bases lining up with TRBD2. J gave up 2 bases and V 5 bases, and 5 bases lay outside the gene matches. The CDR3 loop spans 15 amino acids. Germline assignment: CDR1 SGHVS and CDR2 FNYEAQ. CDR3: CASSPGTSGAYEQYF. The CDR3 bases are TGTGCCAGCAGCCCCGGGACTAGCGGAGCCTACGAGCAGTACTTC.

In its sample, this clonotype was seen many times. V and J are TRBV15 and TRBJ2-1, with 9 positions matching TRBD2. V shed 3 bases, J shed 4 bases, and the junction held 10 bases outside the gene matches. This CDR3 has 17 amino acids. The germline V gene has CDR1 LNHNV and CDR2 YYDKDF (reference sequence). The CDR3 here is CATSSDTGTSRYNEQFF. CDR3 nucleotide sequence: TGTGCCACCAGCAGTGACACCGGGACTAGCCGTTACAATGAGCAGTTCTTC.

The chain has TRBV27 and TRBJ2-1; perhaps TRBD2 as D (5 bases). The CDR3 extends over 17 amino acids. The V gene lost 0 bases and the J gene lost 4 bases, with 16 bases spanning the gap. Germline CDR1 reads MNHEY; CDR2 reads SMNVEV (reference sequence). CDR3 sequence reads: CASSLSFGGPKYNEQFF. The DNA of the CDR3 is TGTGCCAGCAGTTTATCGTTTGGCGGGCCCAAGTACAATGAGCAGTTCTTC.

The gene calls are TRBV20-1 and TRBJ2-2, with 7 bases aligning to TRBD1. The V and J ends lost 6 bases and 5 bases, in that order; junction bases with no gene match: 6. This CDR3 has 13 residues. CDR1 is DFQATT and CDR2 is SNEGSKA in the germline V gene (reference sequence). Here the CDR3 reads CSAPETGTGELFF. The CDR3 coding sequence is TGCAGTGCACCAGAGACAGGGACCGGGGAGCTGTTTTTT.

The chain carries TRBV4-1 and TRBJ2-1; maybe TRBD2 (6 bases). Looked up from germline, CDR1 is MGHRA and CDR2 is YSYEKL. V was clipped by 4 bases and J by 10 bases, with 11 bases between them. The CDR3 runs 12 residues. The CDR3 DNA is TGCGCCAGCAGCCCCAGGAGGGAGGAGCAGTTCTTC. Amino acids: CASSPRREEQFF.

This clonotype was counted only a few times. CDR3 loop: CASSINGGSLNEQFF. Written as DNA, the CDR3 is TGTGCCAGTAGTATAAATGGAGGCAGCCTCAATGAGCAGTTCTTC. The rearrangement joins TRBV19 to TRBJ2-1, with a weak D call TRBD2 (5 bases). The CDR3 has 15 residues. Per germline, CDR1 LNHDA and CDR2 SQIVND (reference sequence). Trimming took 2 bases from V and 6 from J, leaving 14 bases between them. Full variable domain (missing parts from reference TRBV19 and TRBJ2-1): DGGITQSPKYLFRKEGQNVTLSCEQNLNHDAMYWYRQDPGQGLRLIYYSQIVNDFQKGDIAEGYSVSREKKESFPLTVTSAQKNPTAFYLCASSINGGSLNEQFFGPGTRLTVL.

This clonotype has more than one count but fewer than ten. This chain uses TRBV5-5 with TRBJ2-3, with D tentatively TRBD1 (6 bases). The germline V and J ends were trimmed by 2 bases and 10 bases, with 14 bases remaining between them. The CDR3 has 13 residues. Germline loops: CDR1 SGHKS, CDR2 YYEKEE (reference sequence). CDR3 region: CASSLGQLSPQYF. CDR3 coding DNA: TGTGCCAGCAGCTTAGGACAGTTATCTCCGCAGTATTTT.